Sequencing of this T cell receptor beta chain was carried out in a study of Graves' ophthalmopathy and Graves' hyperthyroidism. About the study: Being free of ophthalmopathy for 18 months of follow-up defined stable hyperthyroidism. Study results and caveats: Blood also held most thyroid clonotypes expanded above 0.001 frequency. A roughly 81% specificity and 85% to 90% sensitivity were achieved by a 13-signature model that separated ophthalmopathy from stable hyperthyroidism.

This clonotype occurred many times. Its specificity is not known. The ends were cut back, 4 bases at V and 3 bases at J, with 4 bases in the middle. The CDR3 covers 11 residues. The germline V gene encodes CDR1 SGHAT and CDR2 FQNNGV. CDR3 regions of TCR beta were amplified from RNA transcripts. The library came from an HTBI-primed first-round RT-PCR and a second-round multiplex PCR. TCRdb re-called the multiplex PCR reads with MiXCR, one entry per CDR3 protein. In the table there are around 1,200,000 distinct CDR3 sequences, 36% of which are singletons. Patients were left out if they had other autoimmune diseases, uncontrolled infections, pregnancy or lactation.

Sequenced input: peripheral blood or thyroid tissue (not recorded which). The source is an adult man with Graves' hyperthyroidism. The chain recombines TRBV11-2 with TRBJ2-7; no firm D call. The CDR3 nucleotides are TGTGCCAGCAGCTCTGGCTACGAGCAGTACTTC. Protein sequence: CASSSGYEQYF.